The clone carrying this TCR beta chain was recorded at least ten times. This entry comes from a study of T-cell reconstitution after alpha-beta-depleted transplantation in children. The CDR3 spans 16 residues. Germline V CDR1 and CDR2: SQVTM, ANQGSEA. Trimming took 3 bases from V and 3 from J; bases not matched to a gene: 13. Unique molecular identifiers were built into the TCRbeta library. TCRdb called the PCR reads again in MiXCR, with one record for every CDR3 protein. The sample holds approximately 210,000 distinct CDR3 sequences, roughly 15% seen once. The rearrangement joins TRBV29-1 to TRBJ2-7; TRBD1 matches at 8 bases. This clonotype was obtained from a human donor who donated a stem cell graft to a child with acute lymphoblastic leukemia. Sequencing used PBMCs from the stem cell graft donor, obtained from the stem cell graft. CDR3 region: CSVEIRGPLDYYEQYF. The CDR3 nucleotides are TGCAGCGTTGAGATCAGGGGGCCTTTGGATTACTACGAGCAGTACTTC.